A selection of T cell receptor beta chains follows, all from one sample in a study of blood T cell repertoires in COVID-19. Assay: immunoSEQ multiplex PCR; the TCRdb copy retains only in-frame clones and omits some. The sample lists over 150,000 clones; 75% to 85% were seen once. The sample comprised PBMCs or T cells enriched from blood (not recorded which). Receptors originate from a woman aged 55-69 years who had recovered from COVID-19. Each CDR3 is given with its conserved first and last residue. D genes are given only for firm matches. Size is stated for part of the rows, as once, few or many counts, or as a class when the clone is expanded.

clone_size d_call j_call v_call cdr3_nt cdr3_aa
NA NA TRBJ1-4 TRBV2 TGTGCCAGCAGTGATGGTCGGAATGAAAAACTGTTTTTT CASSDGRNEKLFF
NA TRBD1 TRBJ2-7 TRBV30 TGTGCCTGGAGCTCAGGGGGCTTCTCCTACGAGCAGTACTTC CAWSSGGFSYEQYF
once NA TRBJ2-2 TRBV25-1 TGTGCCAGCAGTAGCAGGACAAACACCGGGGAGCTGTTTTTT CASSSRTNTGELFF
NA NA TRBJ2-5 TRBV5-6 TGTGCCAGCAGCTTGGGACTAGTTTACGAGACCCAGTACTTC CASSLGLVYETQYF
NA TRBD1 TRBJ1-2 TRBV7-9 TGTGCCAGCAGCTTCCCCAAAACAGGGGGCGATGGCTACACCTTC CASSFPKTGGDGYTF
NA NA TRBJ2-1 TRBV4-1 TGCGCCAGCAGCTTCACTCCTTCTCAGGGGGGCTCCTACAATGAGCAGTTCTTC CASSFTPSQGGSYNEQFF
NA TRBD2 TRBJ2-1 TRBV4-1 TGCGCCAGCAGCCAAGACGCTTCTAGCGGGGGAGGCGAGCAGTTCTTC CASSQDASSGGGEQFF
NA NA TRBJ2-7 TRBV12-3/TRBV12-4 TGTGCCAGCAGTTTGAAGCCGTCCTACGAGCAGTACTTC CASSLKPSYEQYF
NA TRBD1 TRBJ2-7 TRBV29-1 TGCAGCGTTGTAGGTGGACAGGGGGCAAACGAGCAGTACTTC CSVVGGQGANEQYF
NA TRBD2 TRBJ2-7 TRBV5-1 TGCGCCAGCAGCTTCCAGCGGGGGACCTACTACGAGCAGTACTTC CASSFQRGTYYEQYF
once NA TRBJ1-4 TRBV7-3 TGTGCCAGCAGCTTAAGCAGGGCTAATGAAAAACTGTTTTTT CASSLSRANEKLFF
NA NA TRBJ1-2 TRBV30 TGTGCCTGGAGTGTAGGGGTGGGGGGTCGCTACACCTTC CAWSVGVGGRYTF
NA TRBD1 TRBJ2-2 TRBV30 TGTGCCTGGAACAGGGGCCCAACCGGGGAGCTGTTTTTT CAWNRGPTGELFF
few TRBD1 TRBJ2-7 TRBV7-8 TGTGCCAGCAGCTCAATAAACCGGGACAGGAACTCCGAATGGATTTACGAGCAGTACTTC CASSSINRDRNSEWIYEQYF
NA NA TRBJ2-7 TRBV4-1 TGCGCCAGCAGCCAAGAGTTGGCCCCCTCCTACGAGCAGTACTTC CASSQELAPSYEQYF
NA NA TRBJ2-7 TRBV11-2 TGTGCCAGCAGCGGCAGTTACGAGCAGTACTTC CASSGSYEQYF
NA NA TRBJ1-3 TRBV5-1 TGCGCCAGCAGCCTGGGTGGGGCGCGCTCTGGAAACACCATATATTTT CASSLGGARSGNTIYF
NA TRBD2 TRBJ2-7 TRBV19 TGTGCCAGTAGTGTGCTAGCGGGCGGCAACTACGAGCAGTACTTC CASSVLAGGNYEQYF
NA NA TRBJ2-7 TRBV29-1 TGCAGCGTTGAATCAGGGATCTCCTACGAGCAGTACTTC CSVESGISYEQYF
once TRBD1 TRBJ1-2 TRBV5-4 TGTGCCAGCAGCTTGGGACAGGGAAGCTGGGGCTACACCTTC CASSLGQGSWGYTF
NA NA TRBJ2-7 TRBV30 TGTGCCTGCGACTTCCGGGACGAGGGGGAATACGAGCAGTACTTC CACDFRDEGEYEQYF
NA TRBD1 TRBJ1-2 TRBV28 TGTGCCAGCAGTTTGGGGGGCGAGACAGGGGCCTCTGGCTACACCTTC CASSLGGETGASGYTF
NA NA TRBJ2-3 TRBV27 TGTGCCAGCAGTTTATCGGAGAGAGATACGCAGTATTTT CASSLSERDTQYF
NA NA TRBJ1-3 TRBV30 TGTGCCTGGAGTGTACAGGGAAACACCATATATTTT CAWSVQGNTIYF
NA TRBD2 TRBJ2-1 TRBV24-1 TGTGCCACCAGTGATTTAGGTAGCGGGGGACACAATGAGCAGTTCTTC CATSDLGSGGHNEQFF
once TRBD2 TRBJ2-2 TRBV19 TGTGCCAGTAGCGGGGGGGCGAACACCGGGGAGCTGTTTTTT CASSGGANTGELFF
once TRBD1 TRBJ1-1 TRBV11-3 TGTGCCAGCAGCTTGGGGACAGGGGCTGAAGCTTTCTTT CASSLGTGAEAFF
NA NA TRBJ2-3 TRBV7-2 TGTGCCAGCAGCCTTAGCACAGATACGCAGTATTTT CASSLSTDTQYF
NA TRBD2 TRBJ2-3 TRBV9 TGTGCCAGCAGCGTAGAAGCGGGGGTTAGCACAGATACGCAGTATTTT CASSVEAGVSTDTQYF
NA NA TRBJ1-3 TRBV7-2 TGTGCCAGCAGCTTGAGCGGGGTCTCTGGAAACACCATATATTTT CASSLSGVSGNTIYF
NA NA TRBJ1-1 TRBV14 TGTGCCAGCAGCCGGTCGGTGAACACTGAAGCTTTCTTT CASSRSVNTEAFF
NA NA TRBJ2-1 TRBV15 TGTGCCACCAGCAGTGACTTCCTTCGCCATGAGCAGTTCTTC CATSSDFLRHEQFF
NA TRBD2 TRBJ2-7 TRBV29-1 TGCAGCGGTGGACTAGAGTACGAGCAGTACTTC CSGGLEYEQYF
NA TRBD2 TRBJ2-2 TRBV4-1 TGCGCCAGCAGACTTAGCGGGGGGGAGCTGTTTTTT CASRLSGGELFF
NA TRBD1 TRBJ1-2 TRBV13 TGTGCCAGCAGTCAGGACAGGGCTAACTATGGCTACACCTTC CASSQDRANYGYTF
NA TRBD1 TRBJ2-7 TRBV2 TGTGCCAGCCTTGGACAGGGGGCTTCATACGAGCAGTACTTC CASLGQGASYEQYF
NA TRBD2 TRBJ2-1 TRBV7-9 TGTGCCAGCAGCTTCGGCGGGGGGAAAATATACAATGAGCAGTTCTTC CASSFGGGKIYNEQFF
NA TRBD1 TRBJ1-6 TRBV24-1 TGTGCCACCAGCATGCAGGGGGCTGGAGATTCACCCCTCCACTTT CATSMQGAGDSPLHF
NA TRBD1 TRBJ1-3 TRBV19 TGTGCCAGTAGTGTCCTCTCCGGGACAGGGATAGGTTCACGAAACACCATATATTTT CASSVLSGTGIGSRNTIYF
NA TRBD1 TRBJ2-3 TRBV18 TGTGCCAGCTCACCACCGGACAGGGGAGCAGATACGCAGTATTTT CASSPPDRGADTQYF